This T cell receptor (beta chain) was captured by sequencing in a study of shared clonotypes between healthy human individuals. Overall study results and limits: Represented diversity, genetic and exposure-history alike, was limited by few donors.

Worth noting for this clone: The antigen is unknown.

Sequencing used immunoSEQ multiplex PCR; TCRdb keeps in-frame clones, though not all of them. The sample shows roughly 2.2 million clones, about nine tenths of them seen only once. CDR3 length: 17 amino acids. CDR1 SGDLS and CDR2 YYNGEE come from the germline V gene. The trim removed 3 bases at V and 6 bases at J, leaving 7 bases unmatched. The chain has TRBV9 and TRBJ2-3, with 16 bases that match TRBD2. The TCR was taken from a man between 18 and 35 years old in good health. Some clones in this sample may be carry-over from other donors' samples. The source material was naive CD4+ T cells from PBMCs. Indicated subset: CD45RA+ positively selected. The CDR3 protein is CASSEPGLAGGGDTQYF. CDR3 in DNA: TGTGCCAGCAGCGAACCGGGACTAGCGGGAGGGGGTGATACGCAGTATTTT.